This T cell receptor beta chain was sequenced during a study of control samples from healthy donors and cancer patients. Germline V CDR1 and CDR2: SGHRS, YFSETQ. Trimming removed 1 base from V and 4 bases from J, with 15 bases in between. The CDR3 totals 15 residues. Data came from immunoSEQ multiplex PCR; TCRdb stores just in-frame clones and leaves some out. The sample has 70,000 or so clones; 85% to 95% are singletons. The sample comprised blood. This chain joins TRBV5-1 and TRBJ2-7; TRBD1 is a possible D gene (6 bases). The TCR sequence derives from a woman in her 40s in good health. The DNA of the CDR3 is TGCGCCAGCAGCTTGACGGCAGGGGAAGGGTACGAGCAGTACTTC. Amino acid sequence: CASSLTAGEGYEQYF.